These 27 T cell receptor beta chains came from one sample sequenced in a study of CD8 T cells in Susac syndrome. After extraction with the RNeasy kit, roughly 0.45 to 1 ug of the RNA was reverse transcribed using random hexamers. Each CDR3 protein gets one entry after TCRdb re-called the immunoSEQ multiplex PCR reads with MiXCR. The repertoire holds fewer than 200,000 distinct CDR3 sequences, with roughly 94% as singletons. Sequencing was carried out using CD4+ T cells from PBMCs. These receptors all come from a human donor in good health.

This clonotype was seen only once. The chain carries TRBV7-2 and TRBJ2-7, with 8 bases matching TRBD1. Trimming at V came to 2 bases and at J to 5 bases, leaving 14 bases not matched to a gene. Per germline, CDR1 SGHTA and CDR2 FQGNSA. The CDR3 sequence is 17 residues long. CDR3 region: CASSLRWAGGLGDEQYF. DNA of the CDR3: TGTGCCAGCAGCTTACGATGGGCAGGGGGCTTGGGTGACGAGCAGTACTTC. Full variable domain (outside the CDR3, taken from reference TRBV7-2 and TRBJ2-7): GAGVSQSPSNKVTEKGKDVELRCDPISGHTALYWYRQSLGQGLEFLIYFQGNSAPDKSGLPSDRFSAERTGGSVSTLTIQRTQQEDSAVYLCASSLRWAGGLGDEQYFGPGTRLTVT.

V and J are TRBV20-1 and TRBJ2-7; D ambiguous. The germline CDR1 and CDR2 sequences are DFQATT and SNEGSKA (reference sequence). This CDR3 has 13 amino acids. V was trimmed by 6 bases and J by 5 bases, leaving 17 bases between them. The DNA for the CDR3 is TGCAGTGCCATCTGGCTAGTGGGCGACGAGCAGTACTTC. It is translated as CSAIWLVGDEQYF.

This clonotype was found once. The gene calls are TRBV20-1 and TRBJ2-7; TRBD2 might be the D (5 bases). The CDR3 is 14 amino acids. V was shortened by 3 bases and J by 0 bases, with 12 bases between the two germline ends. The germline gives CDR1 DFQATT, CDR2 SNEGSKA (reference sequence). In nucleotides, the CDR3 is TGCAGTGCTAGGAAAGCGGAAAGCTCCTACGAGCAGTACTTC. Its protein product is CSARKAESSYEQYF.

The rearrangement uses TRBV4-2 and TRBJ2-1, with 11 bases that match TRBD2. The CDR3 is 17 amino acids. After removal of 0 bases from V and 3 bases from J, the junction contained 4 bases not matched to a gene. Germline V gives CDR1 LGHNA, CDR2 YNFKEQ. CDR3 region: CASSQEPGLADYNEQFF. The CDR3 DNA reads as TGTGCCAGCAGCCAAGAACCGGGACTAGCGGACTACAATGAGCAGTTCTTC.

The rearrangement joins TRBV20-1 to TRBJ1-2; 8 bases match TRBD1. With 6 bases clipped from V and 8 bases from J, the junction kept 14 bases outside the gene matches. Per germline, CDR1 DFQATT and CDR2 SNEGSKA (reference sequence). This CDR3 comprises 14 residues. The CDR3 DNA reads as TGCAGTGCAACGGACAGGGCGAACTACCTCGGCTACACCTTC. This codes for CSATDRANYLGYTF.

This clonotype has just one count. The J gene is TRBJ1-5, the V gene TRBV30; D is uncertain. V shed 4 bases and J shed 0 bases, with 7 bases lying between them. From germline, CDR1 is GTSNPN and CDR2 SVGIG (reference sequence). The CDR3 contains 13 residues. In DNA, the CDR3 is TGTGCCTGGAAGGGCCGTAGCAATCAGCCCCAGCATTTT. It translates to CAWKGRSNQPQHF. Looking up the rest from reference TRBV30 and TRBJ1-5 gives the full variable domain: SQTIHQWPATLVQPVGSPLSLECTVEGTSNPNLYWYRQAAGRGLQLLFYSVGIGQISSEVPQNLSASRPQDRQFILSSKKLLLSDSGFYLCAWKGRSNQPQHFGDGTRLSIL.

The chain uses TRBV27 and TRBJ1-5; 7 nucleotides match TRBD1. The CDR3 covers 14 residues. Germline lookup yields CDR1 MNHEY and CDR2 SMNVEV (reference sequence). Trimming at V came to 6 bases and at J to 0 bases, leaving 2 bases not matched to a gene. The CDR3 region has the DNA TGTGCCAGCAGAGGGACAGATAGCAATCAGCCCCAGCATTTT. Translating gives CASRGTDSNQPQHF.

The chain employs TRBV7-3 and TRBJ2-2; no clear D. This CDR3 spans 13 amino acids. Germline V gene sequence: CDR1 SGHTA, CDR2 FQGTGA. Trimming removed 8 bases from V and 0 bases from J, with 7 bases in between. The DNA for the CDR3 is TGTGCCAGCGGTAGCACGAACACCGGGGAGCTGTTTTTT. Translated: CASGSTNTGELFF.

This chain links TRBV3-1 with TRBJ2-1; D uncertain. V was trimmed by 1 base and J by 10 bases, leaving 8 bases between them. Germline V lookup: CDR1 LGHDT, CDR2 YNNKEL (reference sequence). This CDR3 has 12 residues. CDR3 DNA sequence: TGTGCCAGCAGCCAAGTTTCGTGGGAGCAGTTCTTC. This encodes CASSQVSWEQFF.

The chain carries TRBV20-1 and TRBJ2-1; 10 positions agree with TRBD1. Germline V lookup: CDR1 DFQATT, CDR2 SNEGSKA (reference sequence). The length of the CDR3 is 14 residues. Trimming removed 5 bases from V and 7 bases from J; junction bases left unmatched: 8. The CDR3 DNA follows: TGCAGTGCTCCCCGACAGGGGGCGCAGAATGAGCAGTTCTTC. Its protein product is CSAPRQGAQNEQFF.

CDR3 sequence reads: CATSGGSGRADETQYF. CDR3 sequence (DNA): TGTGCCACCAGTGGCGGTAGCGGGAGGGCCGACGAGACCCAGTACTTC. The chain recombines TRBV24-1 with TRBJ2-5; 11 nucleotides align to TRBD2. Germline-derived CDR1 and CDR2 are KGHDR and SFDVKD. The CDR3 sequence is 16 residues long. J was trimmed by 5 bases and V by 5 bases; bases with no gene match: 9.

The rearrangement uses TRBV5-4 and TRBJ2-7; possible D gene TRBD1, 5 bases. The CDR3 extends over 15 amino acids. V was cut by 0 bases and J by 0 bases, with 10 bases left in between. Germline CDR1 is SGHNT and CDR2 is YYREEE (reference sequence). The CDR3 nucleotides are TGTGCCAGCAGCTTGGCTCGACAGAGCTCCTACGAGCAGTACTTC. Protein sequence: CASSLARQSSYEQYF.

The chain carries TRBV20-1 and TRBJ1-1; D not certain. The length of the CDR3 is 11 residues. V dropped 4 bases and J dropped 7 bases, with 10 bases sitting between them. The germline gives CDR1 DFQATT, CDR2 SNEGSKA (reference sequence). The CDR3 protein is CSATPTDEAFF. CDR3 in DNA: TGCAGTGCTACCCCAACAGATGAAGCTTTCTTT.

This clonotype was recorded once. The chain recombines TRBV24-1 with TRBJ1-1, with 10 nucleotides matching TRBD1. V dropped 2 bases and J dropped 8; count of bases not matched to a gene: 10. The CDR3 consists of 16 residues. CDR1 is KGHDR, CDR2 SFDVKD, per germline. The CDR3 DNA is TGTGCCACCAGTGATTCACCGGGACAGGGGTCGGGCGAAGCTTTCTTT. This sequence encodes CATSDSPGQGSGEAFF.

The chain has TRBV3-1 and TRBJ2-3, with TRBD1 identical over 7 bases. The germline gives CDR1 LGHDT, CDR2 YNNKEL (reference sequence). This CDR3 is built from 15 residues. Trimming took 5 bases from V and 2 from J; bases not matched to a gene: 7. CDR3 nucleotides: TGTGCCAGCAGCGCCCGACAGGGAAACACAGATACGCAGTATTTT. Translation: CASSARQGNTDTQYF.

The chain couples TRBV20-1 to TRBJ2-7; 8 positions agree with TRBD2. Germline V gives CDR1 DFQATT, CDR2 SNEGSKA (reference sequence). This CDR3 has 11 residues. Germline trimming cut 7 bases from V and 9 bases from J; bases unmatched to any gene: 8. The CDR3 sequence: CSGKREKVQYF. CDR3 coding DNA: TGCAGTGGAAAGCGGGAGAAAGTGCAGTACTTC.

The chain uses TRBV11-2 and TRBJ2-5; D is ambiguous. Between the trimmed V and J ends, which lost 1 base and 5 bases, there was a span of 14 bases. CDR1 SGHAT and CDR2 FQNNGV come from the germline V gene. The CDR3 contains 15 residues. The CDR3 DNA follows: TGTGCCAGCAGCTTAGGTCCGACGCCCGCGGAGACCCAGTACTTC. This gives the protein CASSLGPTPAETQYF.

V gene TRBV4-3 combines with J gene TRBJ2-3, with 7 nucleotides matching TRBD2. This CDR3 is built from 16 residues. Germline CDR1 reads LGHNA; CDR2 reads YSLEER. Trimming cost V 1 base and J 4 bases; bases outside gene matches: 8. CDR3 in DNA: TGCGCCAGCAGCCAAGTGGCTAGCGGCCCTTCAGATACGCAGTATTTT. It codes for CASSQVASGPSDTQYF.

The J gene is TRBJ1-2, the V gene TRBV15; D perhaps matches TRBD1 (5 bases). This CDR3 has 14 residues. V lost 4 bases and J 4 bases, leaving 13 bases between the germline ends. Germline V gene data show CDR1 as LNHNV and CDR2 as YYDKDF (reference sequence). As DNA, the CDR3 is TGTGCCACCAGCACTAATCGGGACTCCTATGGCTACACCTTC. Its translation: CATSTNRDSYGYTF.

This chain joins TRBV28 and TRBJ1-1, with D uncertain. With 5 bases removed from V and 4 bases from J, the gap between germline ends came to 14 bases. Germline CDR1 reads MDHEN; CDR2 reads SYDVKM. The CDR3 spans 14 residues. In DNA form, the CDR3 reads TGTGCCAGCAGTCTTCTCGGGAGCCCCACTGAAGCTTTCTTT. The encoded protein is CASSLLGSPTEAFF.

The chain combines TRBV6-5 with TRBJ1-1; the D is unclear. Per germline, CDR1 MNHEY and CDR2 SVGAGI. The CDR3 has 15 amino acids. The V gene lost 0 bases and the J gene lost 1 base, with 9 bases spanning the gap. CDR3 DNA: TGTGCCAGCAGTTACTCGATTCCAGAGAACACTGAAGCTTTCTTT. It is translated as CASSYSIPENTEAFF.

The genes are TRBV11-1 and TRBJ2-7; 9 bases fit TRBD2. Trimming at V came to 7 bases and at J to 5 bases, leaving 9 bases not matched to a gene. Per the germline V gene, CDR1 is SGHAT and CDR2 is FQDESV (reference sequence). The CDR3 consists of 14 residues. The CDR3 DNA sequence: TGTGCCAGCACTTCGACTAGCGGTAGCAACGAGCAGTACTTC. Translating it yields CASTSTSGSNEQYF.

This clonotype was counted between two and nine times. The V and J genes are TRBV29-1 and TRBJ2-7; no definite D call. The CDR3 runs 11 residues. Trimming took off 4 bases at V and 1 base at J, with 5 bases between the two ends. The germline V gene has CDR1 SQVTM and CDR2 ANQGSEA. CDR3 DNA: TGCAGCGTTGTCGTTTCCTACGAGCAGTACTTC. It encodes CSVVVSYEQYF.

The chain carries TRBV3-1 and TRBJ2-7, with TRBD2 matching 11 bases. V was clipped by 4 bases and J by 7 bases; unmatched bases: 6. CDR3 length: 14 residues. The germline V gene has CDR1 LGHDT and CDR2 YNNKEL (reference sequence). Here the CDR3 reads CASSLAGGPVEQYF. The CDR3 nucleotides are TGTGCCAGCAGCCTAGCGGGAGGGCCGGTAGAGCAGTACTTC.

Written as DNA, the CDR3 is TGTGCCAGCAGTTTATTCCGGGACAGGGGTACCGAGCAGTACTTC. Residues: CASSLFRDRGTEQYF. V is TRBV27 and J is TRBJ2-7, with 10 positions matching TRBD1. After removal of 1 base from V and 6 bases from J, the junction contained 6 bases not matched to a gene. The CDR3 consists of 15 residues. Germline V gene sequence: CDR1 MNHEY, CDR2 SMNVEV (reference sequence).

The rearrangement links TRBV7-2 to TRBJ2-3, with 9 bases identical to TRBD2. CDR3 length: 14 residues. V lost 4 bases to trimming and J lost 4 bases; unmatched junction nucleotides: 3. From germline, CDR1 is SGHTA and CDR2 FQGNSA. The CDR3 nucleotides are TGTGCCAGCAGCTGGGGACTAGCCGCAGATACGCAGTATTTT. Protein: CASSWGLAADTQYF.

This chain connects TRBV29-1 to TRBJ1-2; D is unresolved. Trimming removed 3 bases from V and 2 bases from J, with 10 bases in between. Germline CDR1 reads SQVTM; CDR2 reads ANQGSEA. CDR3 length equals 13 residues. CDR3 nucleotides: TGCAGCGTTGAGAGGCCGCTAAACTATGGCTACACCTTC. Residues: CSVERPLNYGYTF.